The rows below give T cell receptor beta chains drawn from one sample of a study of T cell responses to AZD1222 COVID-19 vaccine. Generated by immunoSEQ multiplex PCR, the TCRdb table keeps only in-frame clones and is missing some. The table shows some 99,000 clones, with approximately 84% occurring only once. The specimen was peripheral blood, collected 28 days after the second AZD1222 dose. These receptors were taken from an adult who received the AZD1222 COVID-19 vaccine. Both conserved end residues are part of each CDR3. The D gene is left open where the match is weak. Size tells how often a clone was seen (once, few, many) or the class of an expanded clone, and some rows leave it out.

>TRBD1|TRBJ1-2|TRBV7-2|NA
TGTGCCAGCAGCCCTTGGACAGGGGCCTATGGCTACACCTTC
CASSPWTGAYGYTF
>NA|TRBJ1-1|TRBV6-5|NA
TGTGCCAGCAGTTCGCTCCGTTGGGTTAAGAACACTGAAGCTTTCTTT
CASSSLRWVKNTEAFF
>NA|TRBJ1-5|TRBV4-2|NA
TGTGCCAGCAGCCAAGATCGGCCAGGGAGAAATCAGCCCCAGCATTTT
CASSQDRPGRNQPQHF
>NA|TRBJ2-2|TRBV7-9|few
TGTGCCAGCAGCTCACCGCTAGGGGGAGGGCCTACCGGGGAGCTGTTTTTT
CASSSPLGGGPTGELFF
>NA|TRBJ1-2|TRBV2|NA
TGTGCCAGCAGTGAACTGGGGCAGAGCTATGGCTACACCTTC
CASSELGQSYGYTF
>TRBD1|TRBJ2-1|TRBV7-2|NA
TGTGCCAGCAGCAGAAACAGGGGAAGTGAGCAGTTCTTC
CASSRNRGSEQFF
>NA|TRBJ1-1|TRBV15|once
TGTGCCACCAGCAGAGGATTTAGCAATGCCTTGGGGAACACTGAAGCTTTCTTT
CATSRGFSNALGNTEAFF
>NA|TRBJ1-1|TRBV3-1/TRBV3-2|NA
TGTGCCAGCAGACCCGGGACTTACAACACTGAAGCTTTCTTT
CASRPGTYNTEAFF
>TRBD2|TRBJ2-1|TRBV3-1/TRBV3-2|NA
TGTGCCAGCAGCCAAGCCAGCGGGAGGGCCTATGAGCAGTTCTTC
CASSQASGRAYEQFF
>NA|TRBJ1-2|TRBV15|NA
TGTGCCACCAGCAGAGATTTCGCAGGGCAAGGCTACACCTTC
CATSRDFAGQGYTF
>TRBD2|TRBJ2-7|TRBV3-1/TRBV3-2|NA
TGTGCCAGCAGCTCCAAATCCCAAAACGCGGGGGTCGAGCAGTACTTC
CASSSKSQNAGVEQYF
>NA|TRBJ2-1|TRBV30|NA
TGTGCCTGGAGTCTACTAGGGCTCTACAATGAGCAGTTCTTC
CAWSLLGLYNEQFF
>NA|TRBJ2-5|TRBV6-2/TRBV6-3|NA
TGTGCCAGCAGTTGGGCCCCTCAGACGGGCGGAGAGACCCAGTACTTC
CASSWAPQTGGETQYF
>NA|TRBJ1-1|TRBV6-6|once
TGTGCCAGCAGTTTACCCATTCCGGGGGGGGGTCCTGAAGCTTTCTTT
CASSLPIPGGGPEAFF
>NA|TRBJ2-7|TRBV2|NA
TGTGCCAGCAGTGAAGGGACAGCCTACGAGCAGTACTTC
CASSEGTAYEQYF
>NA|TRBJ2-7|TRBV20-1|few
TGCAGTACTAAGGACGCCTACGAGCAGTACTTC
CSTKDAYEQYF
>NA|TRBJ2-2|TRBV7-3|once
TGTGCCAGCAGCTTGGGGCAAACCGGGGAGCTGTTTTTT
CASSLGQTGELFF
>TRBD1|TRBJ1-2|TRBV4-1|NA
TGCGCCAGCAGCCAAGATCCAGGGGGTAACTATGGCTACACCTTC
CASSQDPGGNYGYTF
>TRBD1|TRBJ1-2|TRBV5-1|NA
TGCGCCAGCAGCTTGGGTGGGACAGGGGATGGCTACACCTTC
CASSLGGTGDGYTF
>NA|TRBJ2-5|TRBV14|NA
TGTGCCAGCAGCCAAGGATGGCAGGGGAGTAGAGAGACCCAGTACTTC
CASSQGWQGSRETQYF
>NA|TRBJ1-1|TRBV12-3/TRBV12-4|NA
TGTGCCAGCAGTTTAACTTTTGACACTGAAGCTTTCTTT
CASSLTFDTEAFF
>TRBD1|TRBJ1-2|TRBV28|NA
TGTGCCAGCAGGGGGACAGGGGGGGCGGATGGCTACACCTTC
CASRGTGGADGYTF
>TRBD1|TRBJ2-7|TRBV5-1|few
TGCGCCAGCAGCACCTCGGGACAGGGTAACGAGCAGTACTTC
CASSTSGQGNEQYF
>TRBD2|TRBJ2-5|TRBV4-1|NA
TGCGCCAGCAGCCTCACTAGCGGAGATCTCGGGGACCAGTACTTC
CASSLTSGDLGDQYF
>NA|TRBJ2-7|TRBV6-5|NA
TGTGCCAGCAGCGATAACCGACAGGCTGGCTACGAGCAGTACTTC
CASSDNRQAGYEQYF